There are many counts of the clone carrying this T cell receptor (beta chain). Its target is unknown. These data originate in a study of T cells in Graves' hyperthyroidism and ophthalmopathy. Fresh peripheral blood, about 9.3 ml, yielded the PBMCs. Amplification of TCR beta CDR3 regions used RNA as the template. Researchers ran a first-round RT-PCR on the TCR CDR3 using the HTBI primer set. From the multiplex PCR reads, TCRdb called clonotypes with MiXCR, one entry per CDR3 protein. The sample consists of about 700,000 distinct CDR3 sequences, about 15% of them appearing once. General study results and limits: Among thyroid clonotypes expanded above 0.001, most also appeared in blood. Through a model of 13 V-J features, ophthalmopathy was separated from stable hyperthyroidism. Model output signaled ophthalmopathy a median roughly six months ahead of onset.

Sequenced input: blood. The origin of this receptor is a woman in her late teens or twenties with Graves' hyperthyroidism.

CDR3 bases: TGTGCCAGCAGTTACCTTGACTGGACTAGCGGGAGGGATATGAACACCGGGGAGCTGTTTTTT. Protein product: CASSYLDWTSGRDMNTGELFF. V usage is TRBV6-2 or TRBV6-3 and J usage is TRBJ2-2; 15 nucleotides agree with TRBD2. The CDR3 loop spans 21 amino acids. After removal of 2 bases from V and 1 base from J, the junction contained 11 bases not matched to a gene. Germline V CDR1 and CDR2: MNHEY, SVGEGT.